This TCR beta chain stems from a study of T cells in Graves' hyperthyroidism and ophthalmopathy. Study-level findings and limits: Most clonotypes expanded in the thyroid (above 0.001) were also present in blood.

Turning to this clonotype: As yet, its antigen is unknown.

It was RNA transcripts that yielded the amplified TCR beta CDR3 regions. With the HTBI primer set, the TCR CDR3 went through a first round of RT-PCR. TCRdb reanalysed the multiplex PCR reads using MiXCR and keeps one entry per CDR3 protein. The data hold a few hundred thousand distinct CDR3 sequences, with roughly 21% observed a single time. Source material for PBMCs was about 11 ml fresh peripheral blood. Trimming stripped 3 bases from V and 7 bases from J, with 16 bases between. Germline assignment: CDR1 DFQATT and CDR2 SNEGSKA (reference sequence). This CDR3 has 14 residues. The specimen was blood. The sequence came from a woman in her fifties or sixties with Graves' hyperthyroidism. The J gene is TRBJ2-1, the V gene TRBV20-1, with D perhaps TRBD1 (7 bases). In DNA, the CDR3 is TGCAGTGCTAGTAAAGGGGCAGGGGGGAATGAGCAGTTCTTC. Translation: CSASKGAGGNEQFF.